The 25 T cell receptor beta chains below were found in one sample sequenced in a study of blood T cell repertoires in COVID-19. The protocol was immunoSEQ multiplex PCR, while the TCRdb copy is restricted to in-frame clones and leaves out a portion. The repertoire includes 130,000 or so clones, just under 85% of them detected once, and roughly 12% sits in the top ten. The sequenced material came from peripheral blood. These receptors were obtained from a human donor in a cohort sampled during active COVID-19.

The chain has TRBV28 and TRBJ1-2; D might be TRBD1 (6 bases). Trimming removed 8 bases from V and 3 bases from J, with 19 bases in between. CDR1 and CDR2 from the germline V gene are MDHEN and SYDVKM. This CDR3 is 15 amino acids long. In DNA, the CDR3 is TGTGCCAGCGAAGGGTTGTCACAGGGCGACTATGGCTACACCTTC. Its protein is CASEGLSQGDYGYTF.

The CDR3 region has the DNA TGCGCCAGCAGCTTGGAACGAAGGACTACAGATACGCAGTATTTT. Protein: CASSLERRTTDTQYF. This chain uses TRBV5-1 with TRBJ2-3; perhaps TRBD2 as D (5 bases). Germline loops: CDR1 SGHRS, CDR2 YFSETQ. This CDR3 has 15 residues. Trimming shortened V by 0 bases and J by 3 bases, and 11 bases separated the two germline ends.

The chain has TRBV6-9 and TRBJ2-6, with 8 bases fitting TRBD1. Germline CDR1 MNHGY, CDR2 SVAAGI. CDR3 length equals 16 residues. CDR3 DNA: TGTGCGAAAACTAGGACAGGGCCCTCTGGGGCCAACGTCCTGACTTTC. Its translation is CAKTRTGPSGANVLTF.

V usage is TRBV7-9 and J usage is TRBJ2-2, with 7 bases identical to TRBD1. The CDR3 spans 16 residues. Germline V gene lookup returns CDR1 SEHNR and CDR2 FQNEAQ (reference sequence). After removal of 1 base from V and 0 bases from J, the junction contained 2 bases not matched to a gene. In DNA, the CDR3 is TGTGCCAGCAGCTTAGTGGGACAGCCGAACACCGGGGAGCTGTTTTTT. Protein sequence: CASSLVGQPNTGELFF. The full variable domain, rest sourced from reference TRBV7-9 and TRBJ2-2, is DTGVSQNPRHKITKRGQNVTFRCDPISEHNRLYWYRQTLGQGPEFLTYFQNEAQLEKSRLLSDRFSAERPKGSFSTLEIQRTEQGDSAMYLCASSLVGQPNTGELFFGEGSRLTVL.

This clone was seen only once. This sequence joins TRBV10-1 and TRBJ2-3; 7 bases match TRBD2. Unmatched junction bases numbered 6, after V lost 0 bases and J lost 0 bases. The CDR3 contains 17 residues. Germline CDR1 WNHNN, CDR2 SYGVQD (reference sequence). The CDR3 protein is CASSESPLADSTDTQYF. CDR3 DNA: TGCGCCAGCAGTGAGTCCCCCCTAGCGGACAGCACAGATACGCAGTATTTT.

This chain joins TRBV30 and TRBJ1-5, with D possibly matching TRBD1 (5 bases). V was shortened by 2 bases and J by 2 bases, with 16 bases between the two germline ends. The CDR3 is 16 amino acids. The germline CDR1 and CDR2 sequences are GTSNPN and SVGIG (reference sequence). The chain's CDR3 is CAWSRTAGRGNQPQHF. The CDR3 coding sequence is TGTGCCTGGAGTCGGACGGCAGGGAGGGGCAATCAGCCCCAGCATTTT. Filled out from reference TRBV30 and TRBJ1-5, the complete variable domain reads SQTIHQWPATLVQPVGSPLSLECTVEGTSNPNLYWYRQAAGRGLQLLFYSVGIGQISSEVPQNLSASRPQDRQFILSSKKLLLSDSGFYLCAWSRTAGRGNQPQHFGDGTRLSIL.

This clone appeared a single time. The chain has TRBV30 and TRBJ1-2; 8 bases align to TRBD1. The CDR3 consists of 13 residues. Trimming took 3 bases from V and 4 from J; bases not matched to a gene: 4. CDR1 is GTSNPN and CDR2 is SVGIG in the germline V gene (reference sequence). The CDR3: CAWRRGQGYGYTF. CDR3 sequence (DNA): TGTGCCTGGAGAAGAGGACAGGGCTATGGCTACACCTTC. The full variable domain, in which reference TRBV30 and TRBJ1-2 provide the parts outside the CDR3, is SQTIHQWPATLVQPVGSPLSLECTVEGTSNPNLYWYRQAAGRGLQLLFYSVGIGQISSEVPQNLSASRPQDRQFILSSKKLLLSDSGFYLCAWRRGQGYGYTFGSGTRLTVV.

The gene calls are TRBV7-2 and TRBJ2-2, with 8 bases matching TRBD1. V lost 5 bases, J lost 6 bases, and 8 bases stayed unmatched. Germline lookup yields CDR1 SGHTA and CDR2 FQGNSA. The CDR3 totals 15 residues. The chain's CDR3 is CASSARQGWPGELFF. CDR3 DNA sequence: TGTGCCAGCAGCGCGAGACAGGGGTGGCCCGGGGAGCTGTTTTTT.

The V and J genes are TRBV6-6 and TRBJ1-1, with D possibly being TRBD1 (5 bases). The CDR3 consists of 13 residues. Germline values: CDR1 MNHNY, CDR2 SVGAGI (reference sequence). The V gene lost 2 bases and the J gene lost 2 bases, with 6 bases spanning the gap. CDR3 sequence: CASSYRGNTEAFF. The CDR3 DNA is TGTGCCAGCAGTTACAGGGGTAACACTGAAGCTTTCTTT.

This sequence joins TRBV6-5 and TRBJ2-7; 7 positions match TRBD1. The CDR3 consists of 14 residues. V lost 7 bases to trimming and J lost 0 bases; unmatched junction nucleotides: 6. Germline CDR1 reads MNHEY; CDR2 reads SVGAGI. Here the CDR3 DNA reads TGTGCCAGCATGAAGGGACAGCGCTCCTACGAGCAGTACTTC. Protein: CASMKGQRSYEQYF.

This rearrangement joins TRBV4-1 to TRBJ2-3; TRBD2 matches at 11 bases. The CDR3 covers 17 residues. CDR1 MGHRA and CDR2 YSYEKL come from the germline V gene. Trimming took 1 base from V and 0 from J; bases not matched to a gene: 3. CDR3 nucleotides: TGCGCCAGCAGCCAAGTTATAGCGGGGGGGAGCACAGATACGCAGTATTTT. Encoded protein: CASSQVIAGGSTDTQYF.

CDR3 loop: CASSRGRGVVNYGYTF. The CDR3 DNA is TGTGCCAGCAGCCGGGGACGCGGGGTGGTGAACTATGGCTACACCTTC. This chain joins TRBV3-1 (or the pseudogene TRBV3-2) and TRBJ1-2; D possibly corresponds to TRBD1 (5 bases). The CDR3 spans 16 residues. Germline assignment: CDR1 LGHDT and CDR2 YNNKEL (reference sequence). Trimming took off 4 bases at V and 2 bases at J, with 17 bases between the two ends.

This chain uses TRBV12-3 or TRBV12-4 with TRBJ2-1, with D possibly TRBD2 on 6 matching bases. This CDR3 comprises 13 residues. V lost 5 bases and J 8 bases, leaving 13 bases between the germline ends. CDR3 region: CASSRRGWDEQFF. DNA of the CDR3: TGTGCCAGCAGTAGACGGGGGTGGGATGAGCAGTTCTTC.

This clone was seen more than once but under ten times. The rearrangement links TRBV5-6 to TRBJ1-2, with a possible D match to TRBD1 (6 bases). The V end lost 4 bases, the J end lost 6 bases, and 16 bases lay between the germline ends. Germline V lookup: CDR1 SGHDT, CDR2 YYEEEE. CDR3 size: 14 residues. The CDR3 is CASSPTARQDGYTF. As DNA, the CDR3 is TGTGCCAGCAGCCCTACCGCTAGACAGGATGGCTACACCTTC.

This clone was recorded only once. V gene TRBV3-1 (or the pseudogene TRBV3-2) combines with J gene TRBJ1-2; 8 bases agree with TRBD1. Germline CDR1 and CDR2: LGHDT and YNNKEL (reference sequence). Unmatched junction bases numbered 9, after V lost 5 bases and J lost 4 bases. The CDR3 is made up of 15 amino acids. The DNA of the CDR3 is TGTGCCAGCAGCGCGGGGACAGGAGGGTTCTATGGCTACACCTTC. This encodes CASSAGTGGFYGYTF.

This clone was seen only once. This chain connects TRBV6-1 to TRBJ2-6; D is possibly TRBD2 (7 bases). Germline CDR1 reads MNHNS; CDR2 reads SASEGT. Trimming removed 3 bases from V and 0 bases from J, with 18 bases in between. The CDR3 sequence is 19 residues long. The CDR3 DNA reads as TGTGCCAGCAGTGAGGATTGGGAGGGGGGCCTCTCTGGGGCCAACGTCCTGACTTTC. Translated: CASSEDWEGGLSGANVLTF.

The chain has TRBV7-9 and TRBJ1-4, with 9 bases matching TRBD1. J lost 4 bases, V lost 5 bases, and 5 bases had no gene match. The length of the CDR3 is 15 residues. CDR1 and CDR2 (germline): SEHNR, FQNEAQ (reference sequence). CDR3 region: CASSRGDRDNEKLFF. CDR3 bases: TGTGCCAGCAGCCGGGGGGACAGGGATAATGAAAAACTGTTTTTT.

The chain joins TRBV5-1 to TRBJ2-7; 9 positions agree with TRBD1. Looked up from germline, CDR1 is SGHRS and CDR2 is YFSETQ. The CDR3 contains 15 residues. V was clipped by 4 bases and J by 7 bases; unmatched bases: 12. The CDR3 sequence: CASSPRGQGTGEQYF. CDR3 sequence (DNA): TGCGCCAGCAGCCCGAGGGGACAGGGTACGGGTGAGCAGTACTTC.

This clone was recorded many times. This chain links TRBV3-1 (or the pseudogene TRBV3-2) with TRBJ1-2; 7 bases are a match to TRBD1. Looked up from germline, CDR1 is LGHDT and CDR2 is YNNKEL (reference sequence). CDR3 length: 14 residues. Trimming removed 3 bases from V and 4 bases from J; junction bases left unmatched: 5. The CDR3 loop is CASSQRGPGYGYTF. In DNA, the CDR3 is TGTGCCAGCAGCCAGAGGGGGCCTGGCTATGGCTACACCTTC.

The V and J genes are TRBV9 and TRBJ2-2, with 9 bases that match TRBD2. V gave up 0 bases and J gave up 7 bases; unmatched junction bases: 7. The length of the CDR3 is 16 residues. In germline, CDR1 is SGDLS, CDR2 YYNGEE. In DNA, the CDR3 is TGTGCCAGCAGCGTAGGTGTGCGGGGGGGCTTCGGGGAGCTGTTTTTT. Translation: CASSVGVRGGFGELFF.

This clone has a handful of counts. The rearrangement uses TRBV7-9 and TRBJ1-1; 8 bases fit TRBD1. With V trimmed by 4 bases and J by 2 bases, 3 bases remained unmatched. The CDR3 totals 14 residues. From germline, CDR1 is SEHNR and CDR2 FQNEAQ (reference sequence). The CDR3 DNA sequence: TGTGCCAGCAGCTCGCAGGGGGCCAACACTGAAGCTTTCTTT. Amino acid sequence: CASSSQGANTEAFF.

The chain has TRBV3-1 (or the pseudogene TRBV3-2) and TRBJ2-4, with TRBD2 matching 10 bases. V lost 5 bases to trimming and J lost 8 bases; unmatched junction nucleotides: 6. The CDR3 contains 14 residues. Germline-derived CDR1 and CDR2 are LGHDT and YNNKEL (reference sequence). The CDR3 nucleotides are TGTGCCAGCAGCACAATAGCGGGGGGATACATTCAGTACTTC. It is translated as CASSTIAGGYIQYF.

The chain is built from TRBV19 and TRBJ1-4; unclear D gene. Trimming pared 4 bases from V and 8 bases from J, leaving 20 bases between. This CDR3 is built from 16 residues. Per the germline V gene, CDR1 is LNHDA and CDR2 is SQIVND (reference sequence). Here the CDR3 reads CASSRKGRAAREKLFF. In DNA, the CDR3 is TGTGCCAGTAGTAGGAAAGGGCGGGCGGCTAGGGAAAAACTGTTTTTT.

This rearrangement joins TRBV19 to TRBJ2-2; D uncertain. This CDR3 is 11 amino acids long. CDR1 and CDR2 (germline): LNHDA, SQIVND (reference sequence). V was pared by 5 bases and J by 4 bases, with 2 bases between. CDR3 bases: TGTGCCAGTAGTCGCACCGGGGAGCTGTTTTTT. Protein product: CASSRTGELFF.

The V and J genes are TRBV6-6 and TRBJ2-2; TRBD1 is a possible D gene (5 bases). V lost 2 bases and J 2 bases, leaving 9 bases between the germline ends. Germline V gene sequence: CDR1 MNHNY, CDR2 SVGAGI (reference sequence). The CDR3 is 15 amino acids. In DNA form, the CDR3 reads TGTGCCAGCAGTTACCTGGGGCGAAACACCGGGGAGCTGTTTTTT. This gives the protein CASSYLGRNTGELFF.